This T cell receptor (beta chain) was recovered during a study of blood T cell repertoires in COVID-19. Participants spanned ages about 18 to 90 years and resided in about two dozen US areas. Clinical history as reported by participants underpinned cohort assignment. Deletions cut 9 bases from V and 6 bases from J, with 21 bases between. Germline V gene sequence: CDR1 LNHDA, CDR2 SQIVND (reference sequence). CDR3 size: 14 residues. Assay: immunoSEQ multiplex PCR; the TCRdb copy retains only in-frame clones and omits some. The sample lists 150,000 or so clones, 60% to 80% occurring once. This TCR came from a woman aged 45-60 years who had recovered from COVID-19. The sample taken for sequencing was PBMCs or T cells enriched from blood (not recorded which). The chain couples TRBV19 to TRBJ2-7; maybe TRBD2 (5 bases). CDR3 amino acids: CASGYLGGNSEQYF. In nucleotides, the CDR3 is TGTGCCAGCGGATACCTCGGAGGAAACAGCGAGCAGTACTTC. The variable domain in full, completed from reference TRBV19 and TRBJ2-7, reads DGGITQSPKYLFRKEGQNVTLSCEQNLNHDAMYWYRQDPGQGLRLIYYSQIVNDFQKGDIAEGYSVSREKKESFPLTVTSAQKNPTAFYLCASGYLGGNSEQYFGPGTRLTVT.